Reported below is one T cell receptor beta chain. Method: immunoSEQ multiplex PCR; TCRdb's copy keeps in-frame clones and lacks some. Of some 700,000 clones in the sample, 80% to 90% are singletons; the top ten hold more than 0.01%. The sample belongs to a study of shared T cell receptors in the human thymus. After removal of 2 bases from V and 15 bases from J, the junction contained 15 bases not matched to a gene. The CDR3 is made up of 15 amino acids. Germline CDR1 reads SGHDT; CDR2 reads YYEEEE. These sequences were also reported in another study, on human thymus T cells. Turning to that study: Donors were healthy Finnish babies undergoing corrective operations for congenital heart defects. Resections obtained during corrective heart surgery supplied the thymus tissue. Among thymic and blood repertoires, usage of V and J genes appeared biased. Unrelated individuals were reported by related research to share highly overlapping thymic repertoires.

This chain connects TRBV5-6 to TRBJ2-1; 9 nucleotides match TRBD2. The sample was thymocytes. This sequence originates from a girl under two years old with a congenital heart defect. The CDR3 DNA reads as TGTGCCAGCAGCTTACCAAGCGGGGGGCGGACCGGGCGGTTCTTC. Its protein product is CASSLPSGGRTGRFF.